Listed here is a single T cell receptor beta chain. The data were taken from a study of cytomegalovirus exposure and HLA in healthy donors. Primers included in the PCR were 60 Vbeta and 13 Jbeta primers. Libraries were prepared by immunoSEQ multiplex PCR; TCRdb keeps only in-frame clonotypes and omits some of them. Here the sample spans over 130,000 clones, around 75% being singletons. Germline V gene sequence: CDR1 SNHLY, CDR2 FYNNEI. This CDR3 comprises 15 residues. V lost 2 bases, J lost 4 bases, and 12 bases lay in between. Among the donors, all were healthy bone marrow donors. This clonotype was obtained from a female donor in good health and CMV-seronegative. V gene TRBV2 combines with J gene TRBJ1-5; D unclear. The sequencing sample was made of PBMCs. CDR3 nucleotides: TGTGCCAGCAGTGAATGGGCAAGTAGGAATCAGCCCCAGCATTTT. Encoded protein: CASSEWASRNQPQHF.